The 16 T cell receptor beta chains given below trace back to one sample, sequenced in a study of CD8+ T cells in alopecia areata. cDNA reverse transcribed from extracted RNA served as the sequencing template. Measured with immunoSEQ multiplex PCR; TCRdb has only the in-frame clones, and not every one. Among 65,000 to 95,000 clones, just over 50% were seen once, and the ten largest hold approximately 5.3%. The specimen was NKG2D-high CD8+ T cells sorted from blood. The source of these receptors is a human donor with alopecia areata.

The chain couples TRBV27 to TRBJ1-2; perhaps TRBD1 as D (6 bases). Germline lookup yields CDR1 MNHEY and CDR2 SMNVEV (reference sequence). This CDR3 is 13 amino acids long. With 8 bases removed from V and 0 bases from J, the gap between germline ends came to 10 bases. This chain's CDR3 is CASSDSPNYGYTF. In DNA form, the CDR3 reads TGTGCCAGCTCGGACAGTCCTAACTATGGCTACACCTTC.

V and J are TRBV9 and TRBJ1-5, with a weak D call TRBD1 (5 bases). V was clipped by 5 bases and J by 7 bases, with 13 bases between them. Germline V gene sequence: CDR1 SGDLS, CDR2 YYNGEE. This CDR3 is 13 amino acids long. The CDR3 bases are TGTGCCAGCAGTCCCGCGGGGGGACAGCCCCAGCATTTT. It yields the protein CASSPAGGQPQHF.

This clone appeared a few times. The chain couples TRBV4-2 to TRBJ2-1; 10 bases map to TRBD2. From germline, CDR1 is LGHNA and CDR2 YNFKEQ. The J segment lost 5 bases and the V segment lost 0 bases, leaving 4 bases of the junction unmatched. This CDR3 has 16 amino acids. The CDR3, as DNA: TGTGCCAGCAGCCAAGATGGGACTAGCGCCAACAATGAGCAGTTCTTC. Translation: CASSQDGTSANNEQFF.

This chain connects TRBV29-1 to TRBJ2-7; 13 positions agree with TRBD2. Germline-derived CDR1 and CDR2 are SQVTM and ANQGSEA. The V segment lost 4 bases and the J segment 3 bases; nucleotides outside the gene matches: 6. CDR3 length: 15 amino acids. The CDR3 DNA follows: TGCAGCGTTGTACAAGGACTAGCGGGAGTCTACGAGCAGTACTTC. Its translation: CSVVQGLAGVYEQYF.

The chain employs TRBV4-1 and TRBJ2-2; TRBD2 matches 10 bases. V shed 1 base and J 7 bases; nucleotides not matched to a gene: 6. This CDR3 has 16 residues. The germline gives CDR1 MGHRA, CDR2 YSYEKL. DNA for the CDR3: TGCGCCAGCAGCCAAGGTAGCGGGGGGTTCGACGGGGAGCTGTTTTTT. Its protein product is CASSQGSGGFDGELFF.

This clone has more than one count but fewer than ten. The chain carries TRBV25-1 and TRBJ1-1; D is unresolved. Germline assignment: CDR1 MGHDK and CDR2 SYGVNS. The CDR3 covers 12 residues. Trimming shortened V by 3 bases and J by 9 bases, and 11 bases separated the two germline ends. The CDR3 region is CASSDLGRQAFF. As DNA, the CDR3 is TGTGCCAGCAGTGATTTGGGCAGGCAAGCTTTCTTT. The full variable domain, completed using reference TRBV25-1 and TRBJ1-1, is EADIYQTPRYLVIGTGKKITLECSQTMGHDKMYWYQQDPGMELHLIHYSYGVNSTEKGDLSSESTVSRIRTEHFPLTLESARPSHTSQYLCASSDLGRQAFFGQGTRLTVV.

A few counts support this clone. This sequence joins TRBV7-3 and TRBJ1-4; D gene ambiguous. Germline V gene data show CDR1 as SGHTA and CDR2 as FQGTGA. The V end lost 0 bases, the J end lost 3 bases, and 8 bases lay between the germline ends. The CDR3 totals 15 residues. CDR3 in amino acids: CASSLTYGPNEKLFF. DNA for the CDR3: TGTGCCAGCAGCTTAACGTATGGGCCTAATGAAAAACTGTTTTTT.

The J gene is TRBJ2-7, the V gene TRBV27; D not resolved. This CDR3 contains 14 residues. Germline loops: CDR1 MNHEY, CDR2 SMNVEV (reference sequence). V was clipped by 5 bases and J by 6 bases, with 17 bases between them. CDR3 loop: CASSLPDKLSEQYF. Here the CDR3 DNA reads TGTGCCAGCAGTCTCCCAGACAAACTGAGCGAGCAGTACTTC.

As regards this clone: The sample holds other DNA sequences that translate to the same CDR3. This chain joins TRBV20-1 and TRBJ2-1; a weak D match, TRBD1 (5 bases). V lost 3 bases to trimming and J lost 10 bases, with 10 bases between them. The CDR3 spans 11 residues. Germline CDR1 is DFQATT and CDR2 is SNEGSKA (reference sequence). This CDR3 reads CSASAGNEQFF. As DNA, the CDR3 is TGCAGTGCTAGCGCAGGGAACGAGCAGTTCTTC.

This clone was detected a few times. CDR3 amino acids: CSAIPRGRYEQYF. CDR3 DNA: TGCAGCGCCATCCCCCGGGGCAGGTACGAGCAGTACTTC. V and J are TRBV29-1 and TRBJ2-5, with D perhaps assigned TRBD1 or TRBD2 (5 bases each). The J call may be mistaken, given a closer DNA end match to TRBJ2-7. The CDR3 has 13 residues. In germline, CDR1 is SQVTM, CDR2 ANQGSEA.

This chain uses TRBV27 with TRBJ2-1; tentative D call: TRBD1 (5 bases). V gave up 2 bases and J gave up 5 bases, with 10 bases separating them. This CDR3 region has 14 residues. Looked up from germline, CDR1 is MNHEY and CDR2 is SMNVEV (reference sequence). DNA for the CDR3: TGTGCCAGCAGTTTACCAGGGCGGAACAATGAGCAGTTCTTC. Its protein is CASSLPGRNNEQFF.

V is TRBV6-6 and J is TRBJ2-7, with a possible D match to TRBD2 (6 bases). The CDR3 is 12 amino acids. Germline values: CDR1 MNHNY, CDR2 SVGAGI (reference sequence). The ends were cut back, 6 bases at V and 7 bases at J, with 13 bases in the middle. CDR3 protein: CASRPPGLEQYF. CDR3 DNA sequence: TGTGCCAGCAGACCACCGGGACTTGAGCAGTACTTC.

The J gene is TRBJ1-4, the V gene TRBV6-5; D uncertain. Germline V gene lookup returns CDR1 MNHEY and CDR2 SVGAGI. V was clipped by 8 bases and J by 1 base, with 8 bases between them. This CDR3 is 13 amino acids long. CDR3 nucleotides: TGTGCCAGCCGGGCCAAAACTAATGAAAAACTGTTTTTT. Encoded protein: CASRAKTNEKLFF.

The chain is built from TRBV5-1 and TRBJ2-3; 7 nucleotides agree with TRBD1. The CDR3 contains 15 residues. The germline CDR1 and CDR2 sequences are SGHRS and YFSETQ. V gave up 3 bases and J gave up 2 bases; unmatched junction bases: 6. CDR3 sequence reads: CASSSRDSSTDTQYF. The CDR3 nucleotides are TGCGCCAGCAGCTCCCGGGACAGCTCCACAGATACGCAGTATTTT.

This sequence joins TRBV29-1 and TRBJ2-2; D unclear. Germline V CDR1 and CDR2: SQVTM, ANQGSEA. Trimming pared 4 bases from V and 6 bases from J, leaving 12 bases between. The CDR3 sequence is 13 residues long. The CDR3 reads CSVVMVGSGELFF. CDR3 nucleotides: TGCAGCGTTGTAATGGTGGGGTCCGGGGAGCTGTTTTTT.

The rearrangement uses TRBV6-5 and TRBJ2-3; the D gene is possibly TRBD1 (6 bases). The V end lost 0 bases, the J end lost 0 bases, and 7 bases lay between the germline ends. The CDR3 totals 15 residues. CDR1 and CDR2 from the germline V gene are MNHEY and SVGAGI. CDR3: CASSYSGASTDTQYF. CDR3 nucleotides: TGTGCCAGCAGTTACTCGGGGGCTAGCACAGATACGCAGTATTTT.